The clone carrying this T cell receptor beta chain was recorded once. The CDR3 has 13 amino acids. Trimming took 4 bases from V and 11 from J; bases not matched to a gene: 9. The germline V gene has CDR1 LNHDA and CDR2 SQIVND (reference sequence). The data stem from a study of blood T cell repertoires in COVID-19. Turning to the study itself: The analysed material was cDNA or gDNA that came from T cells, B-cell-depleted T cells, or PBMCs.

Original processing methods: Cell counts per sample came from amplifying reference gene primers. Repertoires were generated with immunoSEQ multiplex PCR, while TCRdb's copy carries only in-frame clones and drops some. V and J calls and clone size follow that table, whereas D and trimming were derived from the DNA. The sample carries more than 350,000 clones, around 87% recorded once. Sequencing was performed on peripheral blood. The genes are TRBV19 and TRBJ1-1, with TRBD1 matching over 8 bases. The sequence was obtained from a woman aged 25 to 39 with COVID-19, enrolled during active disease. CDR3: CASSTRQGYRAFF. The CDR3 coding sequence is TGTGCCAGTAGTACCCGACAGGGGTATAGGGCTTTCTTT.